This TCR delta chain was sequenced during a study of gammadelta T cells in human blood (dated by TCRdb to 2020 to 2021). Receptor amplification or capture employed RT-PCR. Instrument used: Illumina MiSeq. TCRdb reanalyzed the public reads with the CATT caller, and identical DNA sequences were merged afterwards. This sample has about 700 delta-chain clones in its table, and 63% of those were observed once. The top ten clonotypes cover 30% to 35% of the sample. The germline V gene gives CDR1 as NSMFDY and CDR2 as ISSIKDK. The CDR3 sequence holds 23 residues, the cysteine and phenylalanine included. Only CDR3 DNA is held: 69 bases, read in frame from base 1. After removal of 2 bases from V and 2 bases from J, the junction retains 24 bases not matched to a gene. Details on this clone: Its antigen is unknown. One base separates it from a far larger clone, so it is likely a read error.

General study outcomes and caveats: According to the study, polyclonal expansion of innate gamma-delta T cells right after birth appeared to be driven by microbial exposure.

The sequenced sample was Vgamma9Vdelta2 gamma-delta T cells from adult blood. The source of this sequence is a human donor. The rearranged chain carries TRAV29/DV5 and TRDJ3; 8 central bases correspond to TRDD3. The CDR3 sequence is CAARSSFPPGAGGRPWDTRQMFF. The nucleotide sequence is TGTGCAGCAAGATCCTCCTTCCCCCCAGGGGCTGGGGGACGACCCTGGGACACCCGACAGATGTTTTTC. The CDR3 plus the reference TRAV29/DV5 and TRDJ3 genes for the other parts give the full variable domain: DQQVKQNSPSLSVQEGRISILNCDYTNSMFDYFLWYKKYPAEGPTFLISISSIKDKNEDGRFTVFLNKSAKHLSLHIVPSQPGDSAVYFCAARSSFPPGAGGRPWDTRQMFFGTGIKLFVEP.